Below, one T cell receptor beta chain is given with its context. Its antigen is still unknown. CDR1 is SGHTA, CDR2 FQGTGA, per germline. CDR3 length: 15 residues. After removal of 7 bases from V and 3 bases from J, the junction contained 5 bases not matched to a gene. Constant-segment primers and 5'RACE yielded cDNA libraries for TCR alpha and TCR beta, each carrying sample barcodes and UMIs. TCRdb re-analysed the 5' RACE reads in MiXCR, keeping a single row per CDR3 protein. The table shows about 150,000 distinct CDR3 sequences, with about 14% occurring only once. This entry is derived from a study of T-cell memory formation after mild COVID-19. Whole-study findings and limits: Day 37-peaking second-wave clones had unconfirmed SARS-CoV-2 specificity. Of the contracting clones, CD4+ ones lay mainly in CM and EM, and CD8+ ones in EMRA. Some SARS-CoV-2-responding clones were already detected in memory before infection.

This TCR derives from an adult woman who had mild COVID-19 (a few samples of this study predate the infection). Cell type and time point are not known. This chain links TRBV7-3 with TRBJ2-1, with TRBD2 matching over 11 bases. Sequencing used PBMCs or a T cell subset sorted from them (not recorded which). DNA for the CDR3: TGTGCCAGCAAACCCGGGACTAGCGGCTACAATGAGCAGTTCTTC. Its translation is CASKPGTSGYNEQFF. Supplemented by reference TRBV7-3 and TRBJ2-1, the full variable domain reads GAGVSQTPSNKVTEKGKYVELRCDPISGHTALYWYRQSLGQGPEFLIYFQGTGAADDSGLPNDRFFAVRPEGSVSTLKIQRTERGDSAVYLCASKPGTSGYNEQFFGPGTRLTVL.